These T cell receptor beta chains were read from a single sample in a study of cytomegalovirus exposure and HLA in healthy donors. Assay: immunoSEQ multiplex PCR; the TCRdb copy retains only in-frame clones and omits some. Among some 210,000 clones listed, 75% to 90% were seen once. Specimen: PBMCs. These receptors originate from a man aged 25 to 40 in good health and CMV-seronegative. CDR3s include the opening cysteine and the closing phenylalanine or tryptophan. D genes are given only for firm matches. The size of a clone is reported for some rows only, either as once, few or many, or as a class for expanded clones.

CDR3nt	CDR3aa	d_gene	v_gene	j_gene	abundance
TGTGCCAGCAGTTTAGGGGGCGGACAGGGGGAATTTGGAGAAAAACTGTTTTTT	CASSLGGGQGEFGEKLFF	TRBD1	TRBV28	TRBJ1-4	-
TGCGCCAGCAGCTTAACAGGGCTGATGGGTACTGAAGCTTTCTTT	CASSLTGLMGTEAFF	-	TRBV5-1	TRBJ1-1	-
TGTGCCAGCGGTGGTCAGGGGGAGTGGGGCAATGAGCAGTTCTTC	CASGGQGEWGNEQFF	TRBD1	TRBV27	TRBJ2-1	-
TGTGCCAGCAGCGTAGCCCCGACTAGCGGGGGGCTGAAATCAGAGACCCAGTACTTC	CASSVAPTSGGLKSETQYF	TRBD2	TRBV9	TRBJ2-5	-
TGCAGCGTCGACAACAGGGCGGCGTTCTTC	CSVDNRAAFF	-	TRBV29-1	TRBJ2-1	-
TGTGCCGGCGGACTAGCGGGAGGAGGCCTGCGCGAGCAGTACTTC	CAGGLAGGGLREQYF	TRBD2	TRBV28	TRBJ2-7	-
TGTGCCAGCAGCCGTACGGACAGGGGGGGATACGAGCAGTACTTC	CASSRTDRGGYEQYF	TRBD1	TRBV4-2	TRBJ2-7	once
TGTGCCAGCGGGCGACTAGCCAACCCTAGCACAGATACGCAGTATTTT	CASGRLANPSTDTQYF	TRBD2	TRBV27	TRBJ2-3	-
TGTGCCAGCAGCCCACCCCCCGGGACAGTCACTGAAGCTTTCTTT	CASSPPPGTVTEAFF	TRBD1	TRBV28	TRBJ1-1	-
TGTGCCTCAACCGGGACAGCGAGCCCCTACGAGCGGTACTTC	CASTGTASPYERYF	TRBD1	TRBV30	TRBJ2-7	-
TGCGCCAGCAGCTATGGGACAGGGGTATTAGATGGCTACACCTTC	CASSYGTGVLDGYTF	TRBD1	TRBV5-1	TRBJ1-2	-
TGTGCCAGCAGTCAGGGGTTTGGCTACACCTTC	CASSQGFGYTF	-	TRBV28	TRBJ1-2	-
TGCGCCAGCAGCTTGATGCTACGGGAGCAGACCCAGTACTTC	CASSLMLREQTQYF	-	TRBV5-1	TRBJ2-5	-
TGTGCCAGCTCGCCCAGACAGGGGGCCTCTGAAGCTTTCTTT	CASSPRQGASEAFF	TRBD1	TRBV18	TRBJ1-1	-
TGTGCCAGCAGCAAGACTAGCGGGGGGGCCGGCTCCCCAGATACGCAGTATTTT	CASSKTSGGAGSPDTQYF	TRBD2	TRBV13	TRBJ2-3	-
TGTGCCAGCAGCCAAGGGACTAGCGGAACCGGGGAGCTGTTTTTT	CASSQGTSGTGELFF	TRBD2	TRBV5-4	TRBJ2-2	once
TGCGCCAGCAGCCGAACTAGCGGGGATTACAATGAGCAGTTCTTC	CASSRTSGDYNEQFF	TRBD2	TRBV4-1	TRBJ2-1	-
TGTGCCAGCCGAGAAAGAGTCGGCTACGAGCAGTACTTC	CASRERVGYEQYF	-	TRBV14	TRBJ2-7	few
TGTGCCAGCAGCCCGGACAGGGTGATTCGCGACGAGCAGTACTTC	CASSPDRVIRDEQYF	TRBD1	TRBV11-2	TRBJ2-7	-
TGTGCCAGCAGCTTAGGGCGACTAGTCCACCAAGAGACCCAGTACTTC	CASSLGRLVHQETQYF	-	TRBV7-8	TRBJ2-5	-
TGTGCCAGCAGCCGGGACTTCGGGGAGACCCAGTACTTC	CASSRDFGETQYF	-	TRBV6-4	TRBJ2-5	once
TGTGCCAGCAGCTCCCCCGGGAACTCTAACTATGGCTACACCTTC	CASSSPGNSNYGYTF	-	TRBV5-4	TRBJ1-2	-